This TCR beta chain comes out of a study of regulatory T cells in long-lasting Graves disease. As for time point: newly diagnosed GD, antithyroid drugs for less than 3 months. PBMC RNA was the source of the TCR library. J lost 6 bases, V lost 7 bases, and 2 bases had no gene match. Germline CDR1 MNHEY, CDR2 SVGEGT. This CDR3 has 12 amino acids. With iRepertoire HTBI primers and Arm-PCR of CDR3 regions, TCR beta libraries were built. Each CDR3 protein gets one entry after TCRdb re-called the multiplex PCR reads with MiXCR. The sample comprises a few hundred thousand distinct CDR3 sequences, roughly 14% of which are singletons, and over 7.5% rests with the top ten. The same data also contributed to another study, on T cells in Graves' hyperthyroidism and ophthalmopathy.

The chain combines TRBV6-2 or TRBV6-3 with TRBJ2-2; 7 nucleotides agree with TRBD1. Source: peripheral blood mononuclear cells (PBMCs), taken at new diagnosis, from a patient treated with antithyroid drugs. The sequence was obtained from a man younger than 45 with Graves disease. The CDR3, as DNA: TGTGCCAGCAAGGGGGCCCCCGGGGAGCTGTTTTTT. Amino acid sequence: CASKGAPGELFF.